The 27 T cell receptor beta chains presented below share a single source sample, sequenced in a study of blood T cell repertoires in COVID-19. Measured with immunoSEQ multiplex PCR; TCRdb has only the in-frame clones, and not every one. Counted here are about 190,000 clones, about 88% occurring once; the ten biggest clones make up approximately 14%. The source material was peripheral blood. All receptors derive from a man in his thirties or forties with active or convalescent COVID-19.

The rearrangement joins TRBV6-4 to TRBJ1-1; the match to TRBD1 covers 7 bases. From germline, CDR1 is MRHNA and CDR2 SNTAGT. V lost 7 bases, J lost 1 base, and 6 bases stayed unmatched. This CDR3 comprises 14 residues. CDR3 residues: CASMAGGTNTEAFF. The CDR3 region has the DNA TGTGCCAGCATGGCAGGGGGGACGAACACTGAAGCTTTCTTT.

J is TRBJ1-2 and V is TRBV5-4; 7 bases line up with TRBD1. V shed 3 bases, J shed 2 bases, and the junction held 4 bases outside the gene matches. Germline CDR1 SGHNT, CDR2 YYREEE (reference sequence). The CDR3 is 14 amino acids. The CDR3 loop reads CASSWEQGNYGYTF. The CDR3 DNA follows: TGTGCCAGCAGCTGGGAACAGGGGAACTATGGCTACACCTTC. Using reference TRBV5-4 and TRBJ1-2 for the parts outside the CDR3, the full variable domain is ETGVTQSPTHLIKTRGQQVTLRCSSQSGHNTVSWYQQALGQGPQFIFQYYREEENGRGNFPPRFSGLQFPNYSSELNVNALELDDSALYLCASSWEQGNYGYTFGSGTRLTVV.

The rearrangement joins TRBV6-1 to TRBJ1-2; 8 bases map to TRBD1. The junction had 13 bases not matched to a gene; V was cut back by 2 bases and J by 5 bases. The germline gives CDR1 MNHNS, CDR2 SASEGT. This CDR3 spans 17 amino acids. The CDR3 coding sequence is TGTGCCAGCAGTGAACCCGGACAGGGCAGGAGGTCTTATGGCTACACCTTC. Its translation: CASSEPGQGRRSYGYTF.

As for this clone: The junction does not match germline at one end; this may be a read error. This rearrangement joins TRBV7-7 to TRBJ2-5, with 15 bases aligning to TRBD2. The germline CDR1 and CDR2 sequences are SSHAT and FNYEAQ (reference sequence). The CDR3 spans 18 residues. The CDR3 DNA is TGTGCTAGCAGAAAGGGTGGACTAGCGGGGGGGGACCAAGAGACCCAGTACTTC. Protein: CASRKGGLAGGDQETQYF.

The chain carries TRBV18 and TRBJ1-2; 8 nucleotides agree with TRBD1. Trimming removed 3 bases from V and 7 bases from J; junction bases left unmatched: 7. The CDR3 loop spans 14 amino acids. CDR1 is KGHSH, CDR2 LQKENI, per germline. CDR3 in DNA: TGTGCCAGCTCACCGCAGACAGGGGTCGGTGGCTACACCTTC. It encodes CASSPQTGVGGYTF.

The rearrangement joins TRBV6-4 to TRBJ2-3; TRBD2 agrees at 10 bases. Germline V lookup: CDR1 MRHNA, CDR2 SNTAGT. V was clipped by 6 bases and J by 0 bases; unmatched bases: 0. The CDR3 has 14 residues. CDR3 nucleotide sequence: TGTGCCAGCAGGACTAGCGGGAGCACAGATACGCAGTATTTT. Translating it yields CASRTSGSTDTQYF.

This chain connects TRBV15 to TRBJ1-1, with a weak D call TRBD1 (6 bases). Between the trimmed V and J ends, which lost 1 base and 2 bases, there was a span of 11 bases. CDR1 and CDR2 from the germline V gene are LNHNV and YYDKDF (reference sequence). The CDR3 has 15 residues. The DNA for the CDR3 is TGTGCCACCAGCAGAGTAGCAGGGGTAAACACTGAAGCTTTCTTT. Protein sequence: CATSRVAGVNTEAFF.

This clone was observed a few times. This chain uses TRBV5-1 with TRBJ1-2, with 8 bases lining up with TRBD1. Unmatched junction bases numbered 3, after V lost 0 bases and J lost 2 bases. Germline V lookup: CDR1 SGHRS, CDR2 YFSETQ. CDR3 length: 15 amino acids. Here the CDR3 DNA reads TGCGCCAGCAGCTTGGCGTCAGGGGGCAACTATGGCTACACCTTC. The encoded protein is CASSLASGGNYGYTF. Combining the CDR3 with reference TRBV5-1 and TRBJ1-2 gives the whole variable domain KAGVTQTPRYLIKTRGQQVTLSCSPISGHRSVSWYQQTPGQGLQFLFEYFSETQRNKGNFPGRFSGRQFSNSRSEMNVSTLELGDSALYLCASSLASGGNYGYTFGSGTRLTVV.

The rearrangement uses TRBV14 and TRBJ1-5; D may be TRBD1 (5 bases). The germline V gene has CDR1 SGHDN and CDR2 FVKESK. CDR3 length: 17 amino acids. V shed 1 base and J shed 6 bases, with 19 bases lying between them. This CDR3 is CASSQGRSGGTCQPQHF. The CDR3 DNA sequence: TGTGCCAGCAGCCAAGGCCGAAGTGGAGGGACGTGTCAGCCCCAGCATTTT.

V and J are TRBV3-1 (or the pseudogene TRBV3-2) and TRBJ1-3; a weak D match, TRBD1 (6 bases). Trimming left V 1 base short and J 5 bases short, with 15 bases between. Germline V gene lookup returns CDR1 LGHDT and CDR2 YNNKEL (reference sequence). This CDR3 has 16 amino acids. The CDR3 region is CASSQGRQGQRNTIYF. DNA of the CDR3: TGTGCCAGCAGCCAAGGGCGGCAGGGGCAAAGAAACACCATATATTTT.

Here the CDR3 reads CASTTNRDSPYGYTF. The DNA for the CDR3 is TGTGCCAGTACCACGAACCGGGACAGCCCCTATGGCTACACCTTC. The V call is TRBV19, the J call TRBJ1-2; 7 nucleotides agree with TRBD1. The V segment lost 7 bases and the J segment 4 bases; nucleotides outside the gene matches: 12. The CDR3 contains 15 residues. The germline CDR1 and CDR2 sequences are LNHDA and SQIVND (reference sequence).

The rearrangement uses TRBV7-9 and TRBJ1-2; tentative D call: TRBD1 (6 bases). CDR3 length: 14 amino acids. Germline V lookup: CDR1 SEHNR, CDR2 FQNEAQ (reference sequence). Trimming shortened V by 1 base and J by 5 bases, and 11 bases separated the two germline ends. The CDR3 nucleotides are TGTGCCAGCAGCTTAGAAGGAACAGGGTATGGCTACACCTTC. Residues: CASSLEGTGYGYTF.

The V and J genes are TRBV19 and TRBJ2-4; a weak D match, TRBD2 (6 bases). The V gene lost 3 bases and the J gene lost 5 bases, with 17 bases spanning the gap. The CDR3 covers 16 residues. Germline lookup yields CDR1 LNHDA and CDR2 SQIVND (reference sequence). The CDR3 protein is CASSIGTPRPQNIQYF. In DNA form, the CDR3 reads TGTGCCAGTAGTATTGGGACTCCACGTCCCCAAAACATTCAGTACTTC.

The J gene is TRBJ1-6, the V gene TRBV5-6, with 7 bases fitting TRBD1. The CDR3 sequence is 14 residues long. The junction had 2 bases not matched to a gene; V was cut back by 1 base and J by 7 bases. CDR1 is SGHDT and CDR2 is YYEEEE in the germline V gene. This CDR3 is CASSLTGVNSPLHF. The CDR3 coding sequence is TGTGCCAGCAGCTTGACAGGGGTCAATTCACCCCTCCACTTT.

V and J are TRBV4-3 and TRBJ2-5; possibly TRBD1 for D (6 bases). The germline V gene encodes CDR1 LGHNA and CDR2 YSLEER. The CDR3 is 16 amino acids. Trimming took 0 bases from V and 4 from J, leaving 15 bases between them. CDR3 coding DNA: TGCGCCAGCAGCCAAGAGCCACAGGGCATCGGAGAGACCCAGTACTTC. This gives the protein CASSQEPQGIGETQYF.

The gene calls are TRBV19 and TRBJ1-5; 10 bases line up with TRBD1. This CDR3 contains 17 residues. V lost 6 bases and J lost 0; bases outside the gene matches: 8. Germline assignment: CDR1 LNHDA and CDR2 SQIVND (reference sequence). CDR3 in amino acids: CASSRTGGRYSNQPQHF. The CDR3 region has the DNA TGTGCCAGTAGCCGGACAGGGGGGAGGTATAGCAATCAGCCCCAGCATTTT.

The rearrangement uses TRBV29-1 and TRBJ1-2, with 9 bases identical to TRBD1. J lost 2 bases, V lost 7 bases, and 5 bases had no gene match. The CDR3 is 13 amino acids. The germline V gene has CDR1 SQVTM and CDR2 ANQGSEA. The CDR3 DNA reads TGCAGCGCTGCCGGGACAGGGAACTATGGCTACACCTTC. It is translated as CSAAGTGNYGYTF. Full variable domain (missing parts from reference TRBV29-1 and TRBJ1-2): SAVISQKPSRDICQRGTSLTIQCQVDSQVTMMFWYRQQPGQSLTLIATANQGSEATYESGFVIDKFPISRPNLTFSTLTVSNMSPEDSSIYLCSAAGTGNYGYTFGSGTRLTVV.

This clone appeared once. The DNA for the CDR3 is TGTGCCAGCAGTTTTGAAGGGGGAGGGAGCACTGAAGCTTTCTTT. As protein: CASSFEGGGSTEAFF. The rearrangement joins TRBV28 to TRBJ1-1; D is perhaps TRBD1 (6 bases). The CDR3 has 15 amino acids. V was cut by 3 bases and J by 4 bases, with 15 bases left in between. Germline values: CDR1 MDHEN, CDR2 SYDVKM. The whole variable domain, remainder taken from reference TRBV28 and TRBJ1-1, is DVKVTQSSRYLVKRTGEKVFLECVQDMDHENMFWYRQDPGLGLRLIYFSYDVKMKEKGDIPEGYSVSREKKERFSLILESASTNQTSMYLCASSFEGGGSTEAFFGQGTRLTVV.

The chain is built from TRBV7-9 and TRBJ2-3; 7 bases agree with TRBD1. The CDR3 has 14 amino acids. Germline V lookup: CDR1 SEHNR, CDR2 FQNEAQ (reference sequence). With V trimmed by 5 bases and J by 6 bases, 8 bases remained unmatched. The CDR3 sequence: CASSRDRVGDTQYF. The CDR3 DNA reads as TGTGCCAGCAGCCGCGACAGGGTTGGGGATACGCAGTATTTT.

The V call is TRBV19, the J call TRBJ2-2; D is possibly TRBD2 (5 bases). Looked up from germline, CDR1 is LNHDA and CDR2 is SQIVND (reference sequence). This CDR3 region has 14 residues. V dropped 4 bases and J dropped 9 bases, with 15 bases sitting between them. CDR3: CASSREPGSRELFF. CDR3 sequence (DNA): TGTGCCAGTAGTAGGGAACCGGGGTCCAGGGAGCTGTTTTTT. The entire variable domain, with the rest obtained from reference TRBV19 and TRBJ2-2, is as follows: DGGITQSPKYLFRKEGQNVTLSCEQNLNHDAMYWYRQDPGQGLRLIYYSQIVNDFQKGDIAEGYSVSREKKESFPLTVTSAQKNPTAFYLCASSREPGSRELFFGEGSRLTVL.

The chain has TRBV6-2 or TRBV6-3 and TRBJ1-2; D gene ambiguous. The germline V gene encodes CDR1 MNHEY and CDR2 SVGEGT. The germline V and J ends were trimmed by 3 bases and 3 bases, with 32 bases remaining between them. This CDR3 has 21 amino acids. CDR3 DNA sequence: TGTGCCAGCAGTTATAGTACTTGGTCAGGCTCGGATCCGGGGAATGACTATGGCTACACCTTC. Translating gives CASSYSTWSGSDPGNDYGYTF.

This chain uses TRBV7-3 with TRBJ2-1; D gene unclear. V lost 0 bases and J lost 10, with 10 bases in between. Germline V gene sequence: CDR1 SGHTA, CDR2 FQGTGA. CDR3 length: 13 residues. The CDR3: CASSLTQDWEQFF. The CDR3 DNA sequence: TGTGCCAGCAGCTTAACCCAAGACTGGGAGCAGTTCTTC.

The J gene is TRBJ2-1, the V gene TRBV5-4; no reliable D call. V shed 3 bases and J shed 7 bases, with 11 bases lying between them. This CDR3 has 13 amino acids. Germline assignment: CDR1 SGHNT and CDR2 YYREEE (reference sequence). The CDR3 reads CASSSQNSNEQFF. CDR3 nucleotide sequence: TGTGCCAGCAGCTCCCAAAATTCAAATGAGCAGTTCTTC.

This clone has more than one count but fewer than ten. The V call is TRBV2, the J call TRBJ1-5; a weak D match, TRBD1 (5 bases). The CDR3 has 14 residues. Germline V gene lookup returns CDR1 SNHLY and CDR2 FYNNEI. V lost 6 bases to trimming and J lost 7 bases, with 16 bases between them. The chain's CDR3 is CASRQGSTGQPQHF. CDR3 bases: TGTGCCAGCAGGCAGGGAAGTACGGGCCAGCCCCAGCATTTT.

The gene calls are TRBV2 and TRBJ1-1; D is ambiguous. CDR1 and CDR2 from the germline V gene are SNHLY and FYNNEI. The length of the CDR3 is 15 residues. Deletions cut 6 bases from V and 3 bases from J, with 17 bases between. CDR3 bases: TGTGCCAGCAGGCGGGCTTTATCTACGGACACTGAAGCTTTCTTT. Translation: CASRRALSTDTEAFF.

This chain uses TRBV4-2 with TRBJ1-1; tentatively, D is TRBD1 (5 bases). Trimming stripped 8 bases from V and 0 bases from J, with 13 bases between. The CDR3 loop spans 14 amino acids. Germline V gives CDR1 LGHNA, CDR2 YNFKEQ. CDR3 nucleotides: TGTGCCAGCGTAGCCGACAGCATGAACACTGAAGCTTTCTTT. It specifies CASVADSMNTEAFF.

The chain combines TRBV15 with TRBJ1-1; 8 bases align to TRBD1. V trimming: 0 bases; J trimming: 5 bases; junction bases outside the gene matches: 5. The CDR3 covers 15 residues. CDR1 and CDR2 (germline): LNHNV, YYDKDF (reference sequence). CDR3: CATSRETGVDTEAFF. The CDR3, as DNA: TGTGCCACCAGCAGAGAGACAGGGGTAGATACTGAAGCTTTCTTT. The full variable domain, in which reference TRBV15 and TRBJ1-1 provide the parts outside the CDR3, is DAMVIQNPRYQVTQFGKPVTLSCSQTLNHNVMYWYQQKSSQAPKLLFHYYDKDFNNEADTPDNFQSRRPNTSFCFLDIRSPGLGDTAMYLCATSRETGVDTEAFFGQGTRLTVV.